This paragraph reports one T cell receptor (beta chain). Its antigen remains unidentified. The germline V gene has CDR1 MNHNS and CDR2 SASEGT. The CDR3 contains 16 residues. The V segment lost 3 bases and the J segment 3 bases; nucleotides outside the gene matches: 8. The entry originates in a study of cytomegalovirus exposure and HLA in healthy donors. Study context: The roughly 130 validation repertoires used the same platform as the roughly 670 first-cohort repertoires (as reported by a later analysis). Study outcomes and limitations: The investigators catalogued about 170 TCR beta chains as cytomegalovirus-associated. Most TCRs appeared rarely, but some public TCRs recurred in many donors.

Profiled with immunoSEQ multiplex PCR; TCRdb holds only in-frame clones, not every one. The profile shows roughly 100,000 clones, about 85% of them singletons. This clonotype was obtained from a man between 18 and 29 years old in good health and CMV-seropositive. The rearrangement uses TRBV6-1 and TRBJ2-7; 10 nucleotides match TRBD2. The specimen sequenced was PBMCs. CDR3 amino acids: CASSDGLAGEYYEQYF. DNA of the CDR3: TGTGCCAGCAGTGACGGGCTAGCGGGAGAGTACTACGAGCAGTACTTC.